Listed below are T cell receptor beta chains from one sample, sequenced in a study of T cells expressing NK-cell markers. TCRdb reprocessed the 5' RACE reads and keeps a single row for each CDR3 protein, giving no DNA. Its clone listing holds roughly 280,000 distinct CDR3 sequences. The specimen sequenced was blood T cells: a sorted CD56 or NKG2C T cell subset, CD4+ or CD8+ T cells, or bulk PBMC T cells (not recorded which). Receptor source: a man younger than 30 in good health. CDR3s include the opening cysteine and the closing phenylalanine or tryptophan. The order of the fields is J gene, V gene, CDR3 protein.

>TRBJ2-3|TRBV10-3
CAISDFPGTGENTDTQYF
>TRBJ2-7|TRBV6-1
CASSVTTSGSNEQYF
>TRBJ2-3|TRBV28
CASRMEEPDTQYF
>TRBJ2-1|TRBV20-1
CSARGDREPFF
>TRBJ1-3|TRBV6-5
CASSSPPGSGSGNTIYF
>TRBJ2-2|TRBV28
CASSLFPGELFF
>TRBJ1-6|TRBV9
CASSRDRGRVLHF
>TRBJ2-7|TRBV6-2/TRBV6-3
CASSQPGQGAVQYF
>TRBJ2-1|TRBV30
CAGGTAPSRDEQFF
>TRBJ1-5|TRBV20-1
CSAVGTGGGISNQPQHF
>TRBJ2-7|TRBV4-3
CASSPSGQGYEQYF
>TRBJ2-1|TRBV24-1
CATSDDGLAGTLRYNEQFF
>TRBJ2-2|TRBV27
CASSSIRLEDRIRELFF
>TRBJ2-1|TRBV5-1
CASSFGGTGSNEQFF
>TRBJ2-5|TRBV7-9
CASSATGLAETQYF
>TRBJ1-2|TRBV5-6
CATKQGADYGYTF
>TRBJ2-3|TRBV20-1
CSGTGVRTDTQYF
>TRBJ2-2|TRBV11-2
CASSLEGLDIITGELFF
>TRBJ2-4|TRBV5-1
CASSLDRGPSLAKNIQYF
>TRBJ2-7|TRBV7-2
CASSQLTLGRRGEQYF
>TRBJ2-7|TRBV2
CASSRTGGSLAGGYEQYF
>TRBJ2-1|TRBV6-2/TRBV6-3
CASLRGANEQFF
>TRBJ2-1|TRBV11-3
CASSLHQVDEQFF
>TRBJ1-1|TRBV12-3/TRBV12-4
CASTPTRAANTEAFF
>TRBJ2-3|TRBV6-5
CASSYGRGIGPDTQYF
>TRBJ2-5|TRBV6-1
CASTPSGTQETQYF
>TRBJ1-1|TRBV7-2
CASSLTQSPRDTEAFF
>TRBJ1-5|TRBV10-3
CAISGEGETQPQHF
>TRBJ2-1|TRBV20-1
CSATHTVYNEQFF
>TRBJ2-2|TRBV6-5
CASRQLAGVGGELFF
>TRBJ2-7|TRBV20-1
CSAVTGYTYEQYF
>TRBJ2-2|TRBV4-2
CASSQEGRRSVGNTGELFF
>TRBJ1-3|TRBV6-5
CASSYSSDSGNTIYF
>TRBJ1-6|TRBV12-3/TRBV12-4
CASRGDRAYNSPLHF
>TRBJ1-1|TRBV29-1
CSVVQLQMNTEAFF
>TRBJ2-1|TRBV20-1
CSASSGNYYNEQFF
>TRBJ2-3|TRBV18
CASSDTGTSGRRSTQYF
>TRBJ2-1|TRBV10-3
CATATPRGSGSSEQFF
>TRBJ2-1|TRBV10-3
CAISESDRGQFF
>TRBJ2-1|TRBV20-1
CSASFGTSSNNEQFF
>TRBJ1-1|TRBV9
CASSTGYSEAFF
>TRBJ2-3|TRBV30
CAWSRGLAGNTDTQYF
>TRBJ1-1|TRBV6-2/TRBV6-3
CASSYSRAGGMITEAFF
>TRBJ2-1|TRBV20-1
CSASGTSRNEQFF
>TRBJ2-1|TRBV12-3/TRBV12-4
CASTRAGIYNEQFF
>TRBJ1-1|TRBV20-1
CSAQGQGRIGSTEAFF
>TRBJ2-1|TRBV4-3
CASSQALFLAGGPLGEQFF
>TRBJ2-5|TRBV24-1
CATSDRRLAGPGETQYF